This T cell receptor beta chain is drawn from a study of cytomegalovirus exposure and HLA in healthy donors. Findings and caveats of the study: Researchers reported in a later analysis that a missense DCLRE1C variant was tied to TCR beta V- and J-gene trimming. It was approximately 150 TCR beta chains that were listed as cytomegalovirus-associated. Most TCR beta V segments were productive about 87% or about 30% of the time in an earlier analysis.

This PCR relied on a set of 60 Vbeta primers and 13 Jbeta primers. Profiling relied on immunoSEQ multiplex PCR, and the TCRdb table lists in-frame clones only, not all of them. The sample holds 150,000 to 200,000 clones, 65% to 75% seen once. This CDR3 is 14 amino acids long. Germline assignment: CDR1 MNHNS and CDR2 SASEGT. V was clipped by 3 bases and J by 0 bases, with 8 bases between them. In the case of this clone: Its antigen is undetermined.

What was sequenced was PBMCs. This sequence originates from a human donor in good health. The chain employs TRBV6-1 and TRBJ1-1; D is ambiguous. The DNA of the CDR3 is TGTGCCAGCAGTGACAGGATACTGAACACTGAAGCTTTCTTT. As protein: CASSDRILNTEAFF.